This section outlines one T cell receptor (beta chain) sequence together with its context. Deep-level assay runs were performed. The repertoire was sequenced with immunoSEQ multiplex PCR; TCRdb's copy has only in-frame clones and lacks some. The sample has about 490,000 clones, roughly 80% seen once; the top ten hold about an eighth. These data originate in a study of shared clonotypes between healthy human individuals. As for the study in general: Aged 18 to 49, the donors were two women and a few men.

CDR3 length: 17 residues. With 0 bases removed from V and 2 bases from J, the gap between germline ends came to 16 bases. CDR1 and CDR2 from the germline V gene are MNHNS and SASEGT. This TCR derives from a woman between 40 and 50 years old in good health. Some clones in this sample may be carry-over from other donors' samples. The chain is built from TRBV6-1 and TRBJ2-5; D is unresolved. The sequenced sample consisted of PBMCs. The CDR3 loop is CASSEALRGMRQETQYF. The DNA for the CDR3 is TGTGCCAGCAGTGAAGCGCTTCGTGGGATGAGGCAAGAGACCCAGTACTTC.